A selection of T cell receptor beta chains follows, all from one sample in a study of monozygotic twins with inflammatory bowel disease. TCRdb reanalyzed the 5' RACE reads and collapses them to one entry per CDR3 protein, without DNA. The sample's table shows approximately 300,000 distinct CDR3 sequences. The sequencing sample was made of blood. Receptors originate from a human donor with ulcerative colitis or Crohn's disease, or a healthy co-twin of an affected twin (not recorded which). Both conserved end residues are part of each CDR3. Each record gives: J gene, V gene, CDR3 protein.

j_call: TRBJ2-7; v_call: TRBV6-2/TRBV6-3; cdr3_aa: CASRRPGQGFDEQYF
j_call: TRBJ2-1; v_call: TRBV7-2; cdr3_aa: CASSLRWTGREQFF
j_call: TRBJ1-6; v_call: TRBV11-2; cdr3_aa: CASTLQGPPKSYNSPLHF
j_call: TRBJ2-2; v_call: TRBV7-9; cdr3_aa: CASSLAGVIGELFF
j_call: TRBJ2-3; v_call: TRBV12-3/TRBV12-4; cdr3_aa: CASSTDSITQYF
j_call: TRBJ2-7; v_call: TRBV5-1; cdr3_aa: CASSGGQGNTPYEQYF
j_call: TRBJ1-5; v_call: TRBV12-3/TRBV12-4; cdr3_aa: CASSDRSSGGWYSNQPQHF
j_call: TRBJ2-7; v_call: TRBV7-9; cdr3_aa: CASAPRDEQYF
j_call: TRBJ2-5; v_call: TRBV6-2/TRBV6-3; cdr3_aa: CASKGLRAQETQYF
j_call: TRBJ1-6; v_call: TRBV7-2; cdr3_aa: CASSATGPPLHF
j_call: TRBJ2-1; v_call: TRBV11-2; cdr3_aa: CASSDGGASGVYSYNEQFF
j_call: TRBJ2-7; v_call: TRBV20-1; cdr3_aa: CSARDLASGRAGNYEQYF
j_call: TRBJ2-3; v_call: TRBV19; cdr3_aa: CASRPGQGAGYTQYF
j_call: TRBJ2-4; v_call: TRBV7-2; cdr3_aa: CASSQSGGVEYIQYF
j_call: TRBJ2-3; v_call: TRBV5-1; cdr3_aa: CATKEGRGQGSTDTQYF
j_call: TRBJ2-3; v_call: TRBV5-4; cdr3_aa: CASSSPGRTDTQYF
j_call: TRBJ2-7; v_call: TRBV5-6; cdr3_aa: CASSYRDRPSLQYF
j_call: TRBJ2-1; v_call: TRBV7-2; cdr3_aa: CASSFGGGALNEQFF
j_call: TRBJ2-7; v_call: TRBV5-1; cdr3_aa: CASSLRTGGPYEQYF
j_call: TRBJ2-5; v_call: TRBV5-1; cdr3_aa: CASSLGWTGGQETQYF
j_call: TRBJ1-4; v_call: TRBV19; cdr3_aa: CASSNTALVEKLFF
j_call: TRBJ2-1; v_call: TRBV27; cdr3_aa: CASSPTFGTFNEQFF
j_call: TRBJ2-7; v_call: TRBV10-3; cdr3_aa: CAIRPGLAGPYEQYF
j_call: TRBJ1-6; v_call: TRBV5-6; cdr3_aa: CASSFRLGNSPLHF
j_call: TRBJ2-3; v_call: TRBV29-1; cdr3_aa: CSVGGPDTQYF
j_call: TRBJ2-2; v_call: TRBV7-2; cdr3_aa: CASRDRGRDTGELFF
j_call: TRBJ1-5; v_call: TRBV6-2/TRBV6-3; cdr3_aa: CASRKTPGTAGNQPQHF
j_call: TRBJ1-1; v_call: TRBV7-2; cdr3_aa: CASRRPVTTEAFF
j_call: TRBJ1-1; v_call: TRBV6-5; cdr3_aa: CASSYSITASFRAFF
j_call: TRBJ2-7; v_call: TRBV15; cdr3_aa: CATSRRIGGPDYEQYF
j_call: TRBJ2-7; v_call: TRBV27; cdr3_aa: CASSQTAWDRGMEQYF
j_call: TRBJ2-1; v_call: TRBV27; cdr3_aa: CASSNQGSYNEQFF
j_call: TRBJ2-7; v_call: TRBV28; cdr3_aa: CASSGIGHEQYF
j_call: TRBJ2-7; v_call: TRBV28; cdr3_aa: CASRGGGGHEQYF
j_call: TRBJ2-3; v_call: TRBV29-1; cdr3_aa: CSVEQQLTDTQYF
j_call: TRBJ1-4; v_call: TRBV20-1; cdr3_aa: CSAGTGLTNEKLFF
j_call: TRBJ1-1; v_call: TRBV19; cdr3_aa: CAIHTGSEAFF
j_call: TRBJ2-7; v_call: TRBV5-5; cdr3_aa: CASSQGPGNSYEQYF
j_call: TRBJ2-7; v_call: TRBV12-3/TRBV12-4; cdr3_aa: CASRRTGGGDEQYF
j_call: TRBJ1-6; v_call: TRBV18; cdr3_aa: CASSPKTGLENSPLHF
j_call: TRBJ2-1; v_call: TRBV19; cdr3_aa: CASSISNEQFF
j_call: TRBJ2-1; v_call: TRBV20-1; cdr3_aa: CSARFEGLPIEQFF
j_call: TRBJ2-5; v_call: TRBV18; cdr3_aa: CASSPPGAQETQYF
j_call: TRBJ2-3; v_call: TRBV6-2/TRBV6-3; cdr3_aa: CASSYGLTAVTDTQYF
j_call: TRBJ2-1; v_call: TRBV11-2; cdr3_aa: CASGSSGGAYEQFF
j_call: TRBJ2-5; v_call: TRBV14; cdr3_aa: CASSPPGTSKAQYF
j_call: TRBJ2-2; v_call: TRBV14; cdr3_aa: CASSQVGGSVGGELFF
j_call: TRBJ2-7; v_call: TRBV18; cdr3_aa: CASSPPYGGRDRGLYEQYF